The entry below gives a single T cell receptor (beta chain) sequence along with its context. Its antigen is not known. The data originate from a study of shared clonotypes between healthy human individuals. With 4 bases removed from V and 1 base from J, the gap between germline ends came to 17 bases. Germline V CDR1 and CDR2: SGHRS, YFSETQ. This CDR3 has 17 amino acids. CD4+ cells underwent separation, giving CD45RA+ naive and CD45RA-negative memory subsets. The method was immunoSEQ multiplex PCR; TCRdb's version includes in-frame clones alone and lacks a portion of them. Seen here are roughly 2.2 million clones, around 90% observed once, and the top ten hold approximately 0.41%. Study conclusions and caveats: Generation probabilities of non-shared clonotypes were lower (relative to those shared by all four donors).

This sequence was found in a man in his late teens or twenties in good health. Some clones in this sample may be carry-over from other donors' samples. Sample: naive CD4+ T cells from PBMCs. Subset in this sample: CD45RA+ positively selected. The V and J genes are TRBV5-1 and TRBJ2-2; TRBD2 is a possible D gene (7 bases). The CDR3 bases are TGCGCCAGCAGCCCGGGGGCGGGAGTCGTGAACACCGGGGAGCTGTTTTTT. Translation: CASSPGAGVVNTGELFF.